This T cell receptor beta chain was sequenced in a study of shared clonotypes between healthy human individuals. Overall study findings and caveats: Non-shared clonotypes showed lower generation probabilities than clonotypes common to all four donors. What naive subsets generally showed was a larger estimated richness than memory subsets showed.

In the original analysis: ImmunoSEQ sequences covered only the junction and lacked quality scores; filtering therefore differed. Sequencing was performed with immunoSEQ multiplex PCR; in TCRdb, only in-frame clones are kept and a portion is missing. D and trimming come from the DNA, and the V and J calls and clone size come from that table. The sample contains more than 1,200,000 clones, less than 99% of which appear only once. Only Caucasian adults living in Nashville, Tennessee made up the donor group. The germline V gene has CDR1 SGHRS and CDR2 YFSETQ. The V gene lost 4 bases and the J gene lost 0 bases, with 18 bases spanning the gap. CDR3 length: 17 residues. In regard to this clone: Its antigen remains unidentified.

The sample comprised naive CD4+ T cells sorted from blood. The subset here: CD45RA+ positively selected. The V gene is TRBV5-1, the J gene TRBJ2-3; no clear D gene. The sequence came from a man younger than 45 in good health. The CDR3 protein is CASSLDPGVGSTDTQYF. Here the CDR3 DNA reads TGCGCCAGCAGCCTTGACCCTGGAGTGGGTAGCACAGATACGCAGTATTTT.